These 13 T cell receptor beta chains came from one sample sequenced in a study of shared clonotypes between healthy human individuals. Cells designated naive CD8 were CD45RO-negative and were positively selected for CCR7, with terminally differentiated effector memory CD45RA+ cells excluded. Clones were read by immunoSEQ multiplex PCR, and TCRdb kept only the in-frame ones, dropping some. The sample has millions of clones; approximately 95% are singletons. The sequencing sample was made of naive CD8+ T cells sorted from blood. Receptors originate from a man younger than 35 in good health.

The gene calls are TRBV28 and TRBJ1-2, with D possibly being TRBD1 (6 bases). The CDR3 runs 18 residues. V was cut by 2 bases and J by 4 bases, with 23 bases left in between. Germline V CDR1 and CDR2: MDHEN, SYDVKM. The CDR3 region is CASSLRFFGGQRTYGYTF. CDR3 DNA sequence: TGTGCCAGCAGTTTAAGGTTTTTCGGCGGACAGCGAACCTATGGCTACACCTTC.

The chain combines TRBV28 with TRBJ1-3; D gene uncertain. This CDR3 is 15 amino acids long. V lost 5 bases and J 0 bases, leaving 11 bases between the germline ends. The germline CDR1 and CDR2 sequences are MDHEN and SYDVKM. CDR3 loop: CASSPDWNSGNTIYF. CDR3 coding DNA: TGTGCCAGCAGTCCCGACTGGAACTCTGGAAACACCATATATTTT.

Comments on this clone: The junction does not match germline at one end; this may be a read error. This chain connects TRBV6-5 to TRBJ2-7; 7 bases align to TRBD1. The germline CDR1 and CDR2 sequences are MNHEY and SVGAGI. The CDR3 extends over 12 amino acids. The CDR3 sequence: CASSSTGNERYF. The CDR3 bases are TGTGCCAGCAGTTCGACAGGGAATGAGCGGTACTTC.

The V and J genes are TRBV13 and TRBJ2-1; 14 bases fit TRBD2. Trimming cost V 5 bases and J 10 bases; bases outside gene matches: 7. Germline V CDR1 and CDR2: PRHDT, FYEKMQ (reference sequence). The CDR3 sequence is 15 residues long. This CDR3 is CASSPGTSGREEQFF. CDR3 DNA sequence: TGTGCCAGCAGCCCCGGGACTAGCGGGAGAGAAGAGCAGTTCTTC. Full variable domain (remainder filled in from reference TRBV13 and TRBJ2-1): AAGVIQSPRHLIKEKRETATLKCYPIPRHDTVYWYQQGPGQDPQFLISFYEKMQSDKGSIPDRFSAQQFSDYHSELNMSSLELGDSALYFCASSPGTSGREEQFFGPGTRLTVL.

The chain carries TRBV6-5 and TRBJ1-3, with D hard to call. This CDR3 is 15 amino acids long. Germline V CDR1 and CDR2: MNHEY, SVGAGI. V was shortened by 6 bases and J by 0 bases, with 12 bases between the two germline ends. The CDR3 coding sequence is TGTGCCAGCAGACCTCAGTACCTCTCTGGAAACACCATATATTTT. This sequence encodes CASRPQYLSGNTIYF.

The chain joins TRBV29-1 to TRBJ2-7; 12 nucleotides match TRBD1. The CDR3 is made up of 16 amino acids. From germline, CDR1 is SQVTM and CDR2 ANQGSEA. With 1 base clipped from V and 4 bases from J, the junction kept 8 bases outside the gene matches. The CDR3 reads CSVEVSGTGGLYEQYF. The CDR3 bases are TGCAGCGTTGAAGTTTCCGGGACAGGGGGCTTGTACGAGCAGTACTTC.

This chain joins TRBV9 and TRBJ2-5; 9 bases match TRBD1. CDR1 is SGDLS, CDR2 YYNGEE, per germline. CDR3 length equals 17 residues. With V trimmed by 3 bases and J by 5 bases, 14 bases remained unmatched. The DNA for the CDR3 is TGTGCCAGCAGCGCAATCCCACCGGGACAGGGTTCCGAGACCCAGTACTTC. Translated, it gives CASSAIPPGQGSETQYF.

The rearrangement joins TRBV7-9 to TRBJ2-7; TRBD2 matches 15 bases. V was clipped by 4 bases and J by 6 bases; unmatched bases: 4. CDR3 length: 15 residues. Per the germline V gene, CDR1 is SEHNR and CDR2 is FQNEAQ (reference sequence). The CDR3 DNA reads as TGTGCCAGCAGCTCGGGGACTAGCGGGAGGATCGAGCAGTACTTC. Protein sequence: CASSSGTSGRIEQYF.

This chain joins TRBV5-4 and TRBJ2-3; TRBD2 matches 11 bases. This CDR3 is 16 amino acids long. The germline V gene has CDR1 SGHNT and CDR2 YYREEE (reference sequence). Unmatched junction bases numbered 4, after V lost 0 bases and J lost 4 bases. The CDR3 DNA follows: TGTGCCAGCAGCTTGGTATTAGCGGGAGGGGCAGATACGCAGTATTTT. As protein: CASSLVLAGGADTQYF.

V and J are TRBV29-1 and TRBJ2-7, with D perhaps matching TRBD1 or TRBD2 (6 bases each). The germline gives CDR1 SQVTM, CDR2 ANQGSEA. This CDR3 has 14 residues. V lost 7 bases to trimming and J lost 2 bases, with 18 bases between them. The CDR3 bases are TGCAGCGCCCAAGGGGGGCTGGGTCCCTACGAGCAGTACTTC. This encodes CSAQGGLGPYEQYF.

This chain connects TRBV11-2 to TRBJ1-4; the match to TRBD1 covers 10 bases. The end of the DNA aligns better with TRBJ2-2, so the J call may be wrong. The germline V gene encodes CDR1 SGHAT and CDR2 FQNNGV. This CDR3 has 16 residues. CDR3 DNA sequence: TGTGCCAGCAGCCAAGGTACGGGGACAGGGGATCCGGAGCTGTTTTTT. This gives the protein CASSQGTGTGDPELFF.

The chain has TRBV7-6 and TRBJ2-3; possible D gene TRBD2, 6 bases. This CDR3 spans 15 amino acids. CDR1 is SGHVS and CDR2 is FNYEAQ in the germline V gene. The V gene lost 1 base and the J gene lost 2 bases, with 10 bases spanning the gap. The CDR3 DNA is TGTGCCAGCAGCTTAGAGATAGCGGCCACAGATACGCAGTATTTT. This sequence encodes CASSLEIAATDTQYF. Full variable domain (outside the CDR3, taken from reference TRBV7-6 and TRBJ2-3): GAGVSQSPRYKVTKRGQDVALRCDPISGHVSLYWYRQALGQGPEFLTYFNYEAQQDKSGLPNDRFSAERPEGSISTLTIQRTEQRDSAMYRCASSLEIAATDTQYFGPGTRLTVL.

This chain joins TRBV13 and TRBJ1-1; TRBD1 might be the D (5 bases). The CDR3 runs to 14 residues. Germline assignment: CDR1 PRHDT and CDR2 FYEKMQ (reference sequence). Trimming cost V 3 bases and J 5 bases, with 13 bases left between them. The CDR3 loop reads CASSLGGFLTEAFF. The CDR3 coding sequence is TGTGCCAGCAGCTTGGGGGGTTTCTTGACTGAAGCTTTCTTT. The full variable domain, in which reference TRBV13 and TRBJ1-1 provide the parts outside the CDR3, is AAGVIQSPRHLIKEKRETATLKCYPIPRHDTVYWYQQGPGQDPQFLISFYEKMQSDKGSIPDRFSAQQFSDYHSELNMSSLELGDSALYFCASSLGGFLTEAFFGQGTRLTVV.